The clone carrying this TCR beta chain has more than one count but fewer than ten. The antigen is not known. This specimen belongs to a study of T cells after yellow fever vaccination. Broader study findings: Within FACS-sorted repertoires, abundant clonotypes contaminating from the bulk population could be present. Detected again after the booster were most primary-vaccination clones, at 95% to 98% CD4 and 70% to 90% CD8.

Germline V gene data show CDR1 as MNHEY and CDR2 as SMNVEV (reference sequence). This CDR3 comprises 13 residues. V was clipped by 3 bases and J by 4 bases, with 8 bases between them. Making TCR cDNA involved 5'RACE template switching, which added UMIs and a universal primer site. TCRdb recomputed calls from the 5' RACE reads with MiXCR, one row per CDR3 protein. The data show some 290,000 distinct CDR3 sequences, with over 8.5% seen just once and roughly 3% held by the top ten. This chain joins TRBV27 and TRBJ2-3; D remains unclear. The receptor was isolated from a man aged 18-30 years who received the YFV17D yellow fever vaccine. The specimen was CD4+ T cells sorted from PBMCs, collected 45 days after the yellow fever booster vaccination. The CDR3 DNA follows: TGTGCCAGCAGTTTTAAGGGATCAGATACGCAGTATTTT. This encodes CASSFKGSDTQYF.